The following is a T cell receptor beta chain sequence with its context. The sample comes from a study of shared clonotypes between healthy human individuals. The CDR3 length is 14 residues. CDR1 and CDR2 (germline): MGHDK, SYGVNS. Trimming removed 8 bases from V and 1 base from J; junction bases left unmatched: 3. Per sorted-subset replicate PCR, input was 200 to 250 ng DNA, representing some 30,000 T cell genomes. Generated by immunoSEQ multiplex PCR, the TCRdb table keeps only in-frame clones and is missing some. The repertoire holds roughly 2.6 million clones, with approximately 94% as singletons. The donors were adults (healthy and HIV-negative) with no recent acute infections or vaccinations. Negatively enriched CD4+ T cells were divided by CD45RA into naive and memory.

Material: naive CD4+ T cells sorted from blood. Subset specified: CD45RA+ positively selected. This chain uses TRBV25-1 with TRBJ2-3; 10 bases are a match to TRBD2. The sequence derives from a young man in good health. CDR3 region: CASGLAGGTDTQYF. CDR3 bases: TGTGCCAGCGGCCTAGCGGGGGGCACAGATACGCAGTATTTT.